This T cell receptor (beta chain) was identified during a study of T cells in Graves' hyperthyroidism and ophthalmopathy. Patients were excluded for uncontrolled infection, other autoimmune disease, pregnancy or lactation. The CDR3 runs 13 residues. Trimming pared 6 bases from V and 0 bases from J, leaving 8 bases between. Germline loops: CDR1 MNHEY, CDR2 SVGEGT. This clonotype was recorded many times. TCR beta CDR3 sequences were amplified from RNA transcripts. First-round RT-PCR of the TCR CDR3 relied on the HTBI primer set. TCRdb analysed the multiplex PCR reads with MiXCR anew, one entry per CDR3 protein. Here the sample spans around 350,000 distinct CDR3 sequences, about 20% being singletons.

Sequencing was carried out using blood. The rearrangement links TRBV6-2 or TRBV6-3 to TRBJ1-1; D is unresolved. This sequence was found in a woman aged 18-29 years with Graves' hyperthyroidism. In DNA, the CDR3 is TGTGCCAGCAGGCGTTCTCTGAACACTGAAGCTTTCTTT. It specifies CASRRSLNTEAFF.